A single sample is the source of the 27 T cell receptor beta chains below, sequenced in a study of human T cells and chemical hapten exposure. One entry per CDR3 protein results from TCRdb running MiXCR on the RACE reads. The data contain around 360,000 distinct CDR3 sequences, about 6% of them seen just once; the ten biggest clones take up under 7%. The time point: patch test 2, 6 weeks after DPC sensitization. The sample's treatment: therapeutic diphenylcyclopropenone sensitization with weekly scalp DPC. Material: whole blood, obtained in connection with sensitization to the hapten diphenylcyclopropenone (DPC). The receptors were gathered from a woman under 30 with alopecia areata. Some clones in this sample may be carry-over from other donors' samples.

Many counts were recorded for this clonotype. The chain couples TRBV24-1 to TRBJ1-5, with 8 positions matching TRBD1. In germline, CDR1 is KGHDR, CDR2 SFDVKD. Trimming cost V 2 bases and J 7 bases; bases outside gene matches: 6. The CDR3 runs 15 residues. CDR3 protein: CATSDSGQGGQPQHF. The CDR3 bases are TGTGCCACCAGTGATTCCGGACAGGGCGGCCAGCCCCAGCATTTT.

CDR3 amino acids: CASSSTDGNYGYTF. The CDR3 bases are TGCGCCAGCAGCAGCACGGACGGCAACTATGGCTACACCTTC. This rearrangement joins TRBV5-1 to TRBJ1-2; D gene ambiguous. The CDR3 extends over 14 amino acids. Trimming left V 4 bases short and J 2 bases short, with 12 bases between. Germline V gene sequence: CDR1 SGHRS, CDR2 YFSETQ. Combining the CDR3 with reference TRBV5-1 and TRBJ1-2 gives the whole variable domain KAGVTQTPRYLIKTRGQQVTLSCSPISGHRSVSWYQQTPGQGLQFLFEYFSETQRNKGNFPGRFSGRQFSNSRSEMNVSTLELGDSALYLCASSSTDGNYGYTFGSGTRLTVV.

This clonotype came up many times. CDR3 region: CASIRDRGSGGYTF. For the CDR3, the DNA is TGTGCCAGCATCCGGGACAGGGGATCTGGAGGCTACACCTTC. The J gene is TRBJ1-2, the V gene TRBV7-2; 10 positions agree with TRBD1. CDR3 length: 14 residues. V shed 7 bases and J 8 bases; nucleotides not matched to a gene: 10. The germline gives CDR1 SGHTA, CDR2 FQGNSA. Variable domain in full (rest from reference TRBV7-2 and TRBJ1-2): GAGVSQSPSNKVTEKGKDVELRCDPISGHTALYWYRQSLGQGLEFLIYFQGNSAPDKSGLPSDRFSAERTGGSVSTLTIQRTQQEDSAVYLCASIRDRGSGGYTFGSGTRLTVV.

This clonotype appeared many times. CDR3 sequence (DNA): TGTGCCAGCAGCCAAGGGACTAGCGGGGGCCGCACAGATACGCAGTATTTT. Its translation is CASSQGTSGGRTDTQYF. The gene calls are TRBV7-8 and TRBJ2-3, with 14 bases identical to TRBD2. The CDR3 totals 17 residues. V trimming: 5 bases; J trimming: 1 base; junction bases outside the gene matches: 5. Germline V gene sequence: CDR1 SGHVS, CDR2 FQNEAQ.

This clonotype was seen more than once but under ten times. CDR3 loop: CASSTPSKPYNEQFF. The CDR3 nucleotides read TGTGCCAGCAGTACCCCTAGCAAGCCCTACAATGAGCAGTTCTTC. The rearrangement links TRBV12-3 or TRBV12-4 to TRBJ2-1; the D gene is possibly TRBD2 (5 bases). Trimming stripped 5 bases from V and 2 bases from J, with 13 bases between. CDR3 size: 15 residues.

This clonotype was recorded a few times. The chain is built from TRBV20-1 and TRBJ2-1; D might be TRBD2 (6 bases). Germline loops: CDR1 DFQATT, CDR2 SNEGSKA (reference sequence). CDR3 length: 17 amino acids. V gave up 2 bases and J gave up 3 bases, with 20 bases separating them. Here the CDR3 reads CSARRVGDGRIYNEQFF. CDR3 coding DNA: TGCAGTGCTAGACGCGTCGGGGACGGGAGAATCTACAATGAGCAGTTCTTC.

This clonotype appeared many times. The chain uses TRBV12-3 or TRBV12-4 and TRBJ1-1; D gene unclear. The CDR3 runs to 15 residues. V lost 6 bases and J 2 bases, leaving 16 bases between the germline ends. As DNA, the CDR3 is TGTGCCAGCAGACCTCTGGGCAACTCAAACACTGAAGCTTTCTTT. Residues: CASRPLGNSNTEAFF.

This clonotype was recorded at least ten times. The chain has TRBV7-9 and TRBJ1-4; D possibly corresponds to TRBD1 (5 bases). Trimming left V 5 bases short and J 6 bases short, with 16 bases between. CDR1 and CDR2 (germline): SEHNR, FQNEAQ (reference sequence). The CDR3 is made up of 15 amino acids. The CDR3 is CASSPRGGEYEKLFF. In DNA, the CDR3 is TGTGCCAGCAGCCCCCGGGGGGGGGAGTATGAAAAACTGTTTTTT.

This clonotype has ten or more counts. J is TRBJ1-5 and V is TRBV29-1; the D gene is possibly TRBD1 (6 bases). The germline V gene encodes CDR1 SQVTM and CDR2 ANQGSEA. V lost 6 bases and J lost 6, with 15 bases in between. The CDR3 runs to 13 residues. The DNA for the CDR3 is TGCAGCGTCGAACAGGGCGGAGGTCAGCCCCAGCATTTT. Translation gives CSVEQGGGQPQHF.

The rearrangement links TRBV5-1 to TRBJ2-6, with TRBD1 matching 12 bases. Losses at the gene ends were 3 bases for V and 3 bases for J; bases not matched to a gene: 7. Per germline, CDR1 SGHRS and CDR2 YFSETQ. The CDR3 is made up of 18 amino acids. In DNA form, the CDR3 reads TGCGCCAGCAGCTCGATGGGACAGGGGGCGAGTGGGGCCAACGTCCTGACTTTC. Translated, it gives CASSSMGQGASGANVLTF.

This clonotype was found a few times. This chain joins TRBV6-2 or TRBV6-3 and TRBJ1-1; D gene ambiguous. Germline V CDR1 and CDR2: MNHEY, SVGEGT. Between the trimmed V and J ends, which lost 0 bases and 4 bases, there was a span of 9 bases. The CDR3 is 14 amino acids. The CDR3 DNA sequence: TGTGCCAGCAGTTACTCATCCCAGAGCACTGAAGCTTTCTTT. Translation gives CASSYSSQSTEAFF.

This clonotype was seen a handful of times. The chain links TRBV27 to TRBJ1-2; D not certain. Germline V lookup: CDR1 MNHEY, CDR2 SMNVEV (reference sequence). The CDR3 is 17 residues long. Trimming stripped 2 bases from V and 5 bases from J, with 21 bases between. The CDR3 nucleotides are TGTGCCAGCAGTTTAGTACCAGGCACACCCGAACAGTATGGCTACACCTTC. Protein: CASSLVPGTPEQYGYTF.

A few counts support this clonotype. V is TRBV12-3 or TRBV12-4 and J is TRBJ2-1; D remains unclear. The length of the CDR3 is 12 residues. Deletions cut 3 bases from V and 6 bases from J, with 6 bases between. The CDR3 is CASSFFPNEQFF. In DNA form, the CDR3 reads TGTGCCAGCAGTTTCTTTCCCAATGAGCAGTTCTTC.

This chain joins TRBV19 and TRBJ2-1; possible D gene TRBD2, 6 bases. Germline V gives CDR1 LNHDA, CDR2 SQIVND (reference sequence). V lost 4 bases, J lost 0 bases, and 10 bases lay in between. The CDR3 covers 15 residues. The CDR3 protein is CASSNLANSYNEQFF. The CDR3 DNA reads TGTGCCAGTAGTAACCTAGCGAACTCCTACAATGAGCAGTTCTTC.

The chain carries TRBV15 and TRBJ2-3; possibly TRBD1 for D (6 bases). CDR1 is LNHNV and CDR2 is YYDKDF in the germline V gene (reference sequence). The length of the CDR3 is 13 residues. V was trimmed by 1 base and J by 5 bases, leaving 7 bases between them. CDR3: CATSRGGGDTQYF. The CDR3 nucleotides read TGTGCCACCAGCAGAGGAGGGGGAGATACGCAGTATTTT.

This clonotype appeared many times. The V and J genes are TRBV5-1 and TRBJ1-1; D not certain. The CDR3 loop spans 14 amino acids. CDR1 and CDR2 (germline): SGHRS, YFSETQ. The V gene lost 3 bases and the J gene lost 11 bases, with 20 bases spanning the gap. CDR3 in amino acids: CASSSPPAPPGAFF. Written as DNA, the CDR3 is TGCGCCAGCAGCTCGCCCCCCGCTCCTCCGGGGGCTTTCTTT.

Only a few counts were recorded for this clonotype. The chain links TRBV28 to TRBJ2-6, with D hard to call. Trimming removed 4 bases at V and 0 bases at J, with 13 bases between. The CDR3 runs 17 residues. The germline V gene encodes CDR1 MDHEN and CDR2 SYDVKM. The CDR3 here is CASSSTRIRSGANVLTF. The CDR3 region has the DNA TGTGCCAGCAGTTCCACCAGGATACGCTCTGGGGCCAACGTCCTGACTTTC.

This clonotype occurred a few times. The rearrangement uses TRBV13 and TRBJ1-1; D is perhaps TRBD1 (6 bases). The CDR3 extends over 16 amino acids. Trimming cost V 5 bases and J 5 bases, with 21 bases left between them. Looked up from germline, CDR1 is PRHDT and CDR2 is FYEKMQ (reference sequence). The CDR3 DNA follows: TGTGCCAGCAGCCAAGGGTCCCAGGGGCCGAGGACTGAAGCTTTCTTT. Protein sequence: CASSQGSQGPRTEAFF.

This clonotype was found many times. The chain carries TRBV7-2 and TRBJ2-3; 14 bases fit TRBD2. The V gene's germline CDR1 is SGHTA and CDR2 FQGNSA. CDR3 length: 21 residues. With 2 bases clipped from V and 0 bases from J, the junction kept 13 bases outside the gene matches. The CDR3 DNA sequence: TGTGCCAGCAGCTTAAAGGGTCTCGGACTAGCGGGGGGACATAGCACAGATACGCAGTATTTT. Residues: CASSLKGLGLAGGHSTDTQYF.

The J gene is TRBJ2-1, the V gene TRBV7-9; no clear D gene. In germline, CDR1 is SEHNR, CDR2 FQNEAQ (reference sequence). Trimming took off 3 bases at V and 5 bases at J, with 5 bases between the two ends. The CDR3 covers 12 residues. In DNA, the CDR3 is TGTGCCAGCAGCTTGGACCACAATGAGCAGTTCTTC. It translates to CASSLDHNEQFF.

The chain carries TRBV12-3 or TRBV12-4 and TRBJ2-3; 7 bases agree with TRBD2. CDR3 length equals 15 residues. With V trimmed by 6 bases and J by 6 bases, 12 bases remained unmatched. For the CDR3, the DNA is TGTGCCAGCAGCGGGACTAATCTTCGTGGCGATACGCAGTATTTT. It specifies CASSGTNLRGDTQYF.

This clonotype was counted a few times. This chain uses TRBV3-1 with TRBJ2-7; D might be TRBD2 (5 bases). The CDR3 length is 13 residues. Germline CDR1 is LGHDT and CDR2 is YNNKEL (reference sequence). The germline V and J ends were trimmed by 0 bases and 6 bases, with 9 bases remaining between them. CDR3 DNA sequence: TGTGCCAGCAGCCAAGAGGGAGCTTCCGAGCAGTACTTC. It encodes CASSQEGASEQYF.

This clonotype came up many times. V usage is TRBV6-5 and J usage is TRBJ2-7; tentative D call: TRBD2 (5 bases). The germline V gene has CDR1 MNHEY and CDR2 SVGAGI. This CDR3 has 12 residues. Trimming pared 6 bases from V and 6 bases from J, leaving 12 bases between. The CDR3 protein is CASSRGGPEQYF. The CDR3 bases are TGTGCCAGCAGCCGCGGCGGGCCCGAGCAGTACTTC.

With regard to this clonotype: Possible read error: a much larger clone is one base away. CDR3 protein: CASSLNPAGSENTIYF. CDR3 bases: TGTGCCAGCAGCCTCAATCCCGCAGGGTCTGAAAACACCATATATTTT. The V call is TRBV7-3, the J call TRBJ1-3; TRBD1 might be the D (5 bases). The CDR3 length is 16 residues. In germline, CDR1 is SGHTA, CDR2 FQGTGA.

In this sample, this clonotype turned up a few times. The rearrangement links TRBV5-1 to TRBJ2-5, with 10 bases that match TRBD2. CDR3 length: 13 residues. With 7 bases clipped from V and 4 bases from J, the junction kept 4 bases outside the gene matches. The germline gives CDR1 SGHRS, CDR2 YFSETQ. The CDR3 nucleotides are TGCGCCAGCCTAGCGGGGGCCGGAGAGACCCAGTACTTC. Protein product: CASLAGAGETQYF.

This clonotype was counted many times. This chain links TRBV14 with TRBJ2-1, with 14 positions matching TRBD2. Germline CDR1 SGHDN, CDR2 FVKESK. With V trimmed by 4 bases and J by 10 bases, 3 bases remained unmatched. This CDR3 comprises 14 residues. The CDR3 loop is CASSLGLAGEEQFF. The CDR3 coding sequence is TGTGCCAGCAGCCTGGGACTAGCGGGGGAAGAGCAGTTCTTC.

Ten or more counts support this clonotype. The chain combines TRBV5-1 with TRBJ1-5; 7 nucleotides match TRBD1. The CDR3 runs 19 residues. V trimming: 0 bases; J trimming: 2 bases; junction bases outside the gene matches: 14. Germline CDR1 and CDR2: SGHRS and YFSETQ. The CDR3 DNA follows: TGCGCCAGCAGCTTGGAAGACAGGGAACTCCCAGAGGGCAATCAGCCCCAGCATTTT. This translates into CASSLEDRELPEGNQPQHF.